This passage covers 25 T cell receptor beta chains from one sample sequenced in a study of CXCR3-negative and CXCR3-positive naive CD8 T cells. Preparation of TRB cDNA libraries relied on 5' RACE carrying UMI labels. Following a re-call of the 5' RACE reads, TCRdb has one entry per CDR3 protein and lacks DNA. Its clone listing holds about 50,000 distinct CDR3 sequences. Sample: naive CXCR3- CD8+ T cells from blood. Documented subset: CD45RO-CCR7+CD27+CD95- naive CD8+ T cells lacking CXCR3 (TNR3-). The receptors originated from a human donor in good health. Some clones in this sample may be carry-over from other donors' samples.

V usage is TRBV29-1 and J usage is TRBJ2-3. Germline V lookup: CDR1 SQVTM, CDR2 ANQGSEA. The CDR3 is 12 amino acids. CDR3 residues: CSVEDGTDTQYF.

V gene TRBV7-9 combines with J gene TRBJ2-7; without DNA, the TCRdb call of TRBD1 cannot be checked. CDR1 is SEHNR and CDR2 is FQNEAQ in the germline V gene (reference sequence). The CDR3 has 16 amino acids. The CDR3 sequence: CASSLDATGVYYEQYF.

V and J are TRBV7-2 and TRBJ2-7. This CDR3 region has 11 residues. Germline CDR1 SGHTA, CDR2 FQGNSA. The CDR3 loop reads CASSQQYEQYF.

This chain links TRBV28 with TRBJ1-4. The germline CDR1 and CDR2 sequences are MDHEN and SYDVKM. The CDR3 runs 18 residues. The CDR3 spells CASSLPTMLQRNNEKLFF.

The chain recombines TRBV25-1 with TRBJ2-7; TCRdb selects TRBD2, and the lack of DNA leaves this call unchecked. The CDR3 runs to 14 residues. Germline V lookup: CDR1 MGHDK, CDR2 SYGVNS. The chain's CDR3 is CASSEDGGGGEQYF.

The CDR3 protein is CASSQDGGVDTEAFF. The J gene is TRBJ1-1, the V gene TRBV3-1; TCRdb outputs TRBD1, but without DNA this stays unchecked. Germline assignment: CDR1 LGHDT and CDR2 YNNKEL (reference sequence). There are 15 residues in the CDR3.

V is TRBV7-6 and J is TRBJ2-7; the TRBD2 assignment by TCRdb is unverifiable without DNA. Looked up from germline, CDR1 is SGHVS and CDR2 is FNYEAQ. CDR3 size: 16 residues. The CDR3 here is CASSLLGLAGSYEQYF.

The rearrangement uses TRBV14 and TRBJ2-7; TCRdb returns TRBD1, unconfirmable since there is no DNA. The CDR3 is 17 amino acids. CDR1 and CDR2 (germline): SGHDN, FVKESK. CDR3 in amino acids: CASSVHEAGTRAYEQYF.

The chain links TRBV7-9 to TRBJ2-3; TCRdb's D call, TRBD1, is unchecked because there is no DNA. Germline lookup yields CDR1 SEHNR and CDR2 FQNEAQ (reference sequence). The CDR3 is 17 residues long. This chain's CDR3 is CASSQQEGARSTDTQYF.

V usage is TRBV4-3 and J usage is TRBJ2-3; the D gene TCRdb calls, TRBD2, cannot be checked with no DNA. This CDR3 spans 17 amino acids. In germline, CDR1 is LGHNA, CDR2 YSLEER. CDR3 amino acids: CASSQEAGPTGTDTQYF.

V is TRBV5-1 and J is TRBJ2-2; lacking DNA, the TRBD1 call made by TCRdb goes unchecked. The CDR3 length is 17 residues. Germline lookup yields CDR1 SGHRS and CDR2 YFSETQ. The CDR3 sequence: CASSFGRDRFNTGELFF.

This chain uses TRBV27 with TRBJ1-1; TCRdb returns TRBD1, unconfirmable since there is no DNA. The CDR3 contains 13 residues. The germline gives CDR1 MNHEY, CDR2 SMNVEV (reference sequence). The CDR3 region is CASSFTGGTEAFF.

The chain has TRBV2 and TRBJ1-2. This CDR3 region has 13 residues. The germline CDR1 and CDR2 sequences are SNHLY and FYNNEI. CDR3 amino acids: CASSEPEDYGYTF.

The CDR3 sequence is CASSSTPGLADEQFF. This sequence joins TRBV5-6 and TRBJ2-1; the TCRdb call, TRBD2, lacks DNA for checking. This CDR3 comprises 15 residues. Germline V gives CDR1 SGHDT, CDR2 YYEEEE.

J is TRBJ2-2 and V is TRBV6-6. The germline V gene has CDR1 MNHNY and CDR2 SVGAGI (reference sequence). There are 12 residues in the CDR3. The CDR3 is CAGRPVTGELFF.

The CDR3 region is CASSKGSSETPSIGEQFF. The rearrangement uses TRBV21-1 and TRBJ2-1; absent DNA, TCRdb's TRBD1 call cannot be checked. TRBV21-1 is given as a pseudogene. The CDR3 runs 18 residues.

V usage is TRBV7-3 and J usage is TRBJ1-1; TCRdb lists TRBD1, though no DNA is available to test this call. CDR3 length: 13 amino acids. From germline, CDR1 is SGHTA and CDR2 FQGTGA. CDR3 sequence reads: CASSPGLNTEAFF.

CDR3: CASSQDKEAGFYNEQFF. This chain uses TRBV4-1 with TRBJ2-1; checking the TCRdb D call of TRBD2 is not possible without DNA. The CDR3 length is 17 residues. Germline CDR1 reads MGHRA; CDR2 reads YSYEKL.

This chain joins TRBV29-1 and TRBJ2-1; TCRdb outputs TRBD1, but without DNA this stays unchecked. Looked up from germline, CDR1 is SQVTM and CDR2 is ANQGSEA. This CDR3 region has 14 residues. The CDR3 spells CSVDGAGYYNEQFF.

This chain joins TRBV2 and TRBJ2-1; the TCRdb call, TRBD1, lacks DNA for checking. Germline V gene lookup returns CDR1 SNHLY and CDR2 FYNNEI. The CDR3 is made up of 15 amino acids. The CDR3 loop is CASSDRWTVYNEQFF. The full variable domain, with the rest looked up from reference TRBV2 and TRBJ2-1, is EPEVTQTPSHQVTQMGQEVILRCVPISNHLYFYWYRQILGQKVEFLVSFYNNEISEKSEIFDDQFSVERPDGSNFTLKIRSTKLEDSAMYFCASSDRWTVYNEQFFGPGTRLTVL.

The genes are TRBV10-3 and TRBJ2-7. The CDR3 totals 14 residues. Per germline, CDR1 ENHRY and CDR2 SYGVKD. The CDR3 protein is CAISGQLTSYEQYF.

The chain is built from TRBV12-3 or TRBV12-4 and TRBJ2-1. This CDR3 has 12 residues. The CDR3 here is CASSSARNEQFF.

V is TRBV29-1 and J is TRBJ2-2; TCRdb indicates TRBD2, and absent DNA this call remains unverified. Germline V gene data show CDR1 as SQVTM and CDR2 as ANQGSEA. The CDR3 consists of 15 residues. The CDR3: CSVGLRLGRTGELFF.

The chain employs TRBV7-9 and TRBJ2-2; the D gene TCRdb calls, TRBD1, cannot be checked with no DNA. From germline, CDR1 is SEHNR and CDR2 FQNEAQ (reference sequence). This CDR3 contains 15 residues. The chain's CDR3 is CASSSGPSNTGELFF.

J is TRBJ2-5 and V is TRBV27; TCRdb designates TRBD1, a call that cannot be tested without DNA. CDR3 length equals 11 residues. Germline CDR1 and CDR2: MNHEY and SMNVEV (reference sequence). CDR3: CASSLGGTQYF.